This is a list of T cell receptor beta chains from one sample in a study of blood T cell repertoires in COVID-19. Generated by immunoSEQ multiplex PCR, the TCRdb table keeps only in-frame clones and is missing some. This sample has 250,000 to 300,000 clones; around nine tenths occur once, and the top ten carry roughly 10%. The sample consisted of peripheral blood. These receptors were collected from a young woman with COVID-19, enrolled during active disease. Each CDR3 is given with its conserved first and last residue. Each record gives: D gene, clone size, V gene, J gene, CDR3 protein, CDR3 DNA. A D gene is named only where the DNA matches it firmly. Clone size is stated in some rows and not others, as once, few, many or a class when expanded.

d_gene: NA
abundance: once
v_gene: TRBV9
j_gene: TRBJ2-1
CDR3aa: CASSPTSNEQFF
CDR3nt: TGTGCCAGCAGCCCGACTAGCAATGAGCAGTTCTTC

d_gene: NA
abundance: NA
v_gene: TRBV18
j_gene: TRBJ2-5
CDR3aa: CASSESRTQYF
CDR3nt: TGTGCCAGCTCAGAGAGTAGGACCCAGTACTTC

d_gene: NA
abundance: NA
v_gene: TRBV28
j_gene: TRBJ2-7
CDR3aa: CASSLRSQVLYEQYF
CDR3nt: TGTGCCAGCAGTTTGAGATCACAGGTCCTGTACGAGCAGTACTTC

d_gene: NA
abundance: medium-sized
v_gene: TRBV6-5
j_gene: TRBJ1-4
CDR3aa: CASRSGSTNEKLFF
CDR3nt: TGTGCCAGCAGGAGTGGTTCAACTAATGAAAAACTGTTTTTT

d_gene: NA
abundance: NA
v_gene: TRBV5-6
j_gene: TRBJ1-3
CDR3aa: CASSTFWGGSSGNTIYF
CDR3nt: TGTGCCAGCAGCACCTTCTGGGGCGGGAGCTCTGGAAACACCATATATTTT

d_gene: NA
abundance: few
v_gene: TRBV4-1
j_gene: TRBJ1-5
CDR3aa: CASSQDSTGRQPQHF
CDR3nt: TGCGCCAGCAGCCAAGATAGTACAGGGAGACAGCCCCAGCATTTT

d_gene: NA
abundance: NA
v_gene: TRBV6-2/TRBV6-3
j_gene: TRBJ2-7
CDR3aa: CASSYVGGVSYEQYF
CDR3nt: TGTGCCAGCAGTTACGTCGGAGGGGTCTCCTACGAGCAGTACTTC

d_gene: NA
abundance: NA
v_gene: TRBV5-1
j_gene: TRBJ2-5
CDR3aa: CASSIVGEETQYF
CDR3nt: TGCGCCAGCAGCATAGTAGGGGAAGAGACCCAGTACTTC

d_gene: NA
abundance: NA
v_gene: TRBV19
j_gene: TRBJ2-1
CDR3aa: CASSATGSSYNEQFF
CDR3nt: TGTGCCAGTAGTGCAACAGGGAGCTCCTACAATGAGCAGTTCTTC

d_gene: NA
abundance: NA
v_gene: TRBV6-2/TRBV6-3
j_gene: TRBJ1-1
CDR3aa: CASSIAGANTEAFF
CDR3nt: TGTGCCAGCAGTATTGCAGGGGCGAACACTGAAGCTTTCTTT

d_gene: NA
abundance: NA
v_gene: TRBV7-9
j_gene: TRBJ1-3
CDR3aa: CASSSPGTSGNTIYF
CDR3nt: TGTGCCAGCAGTTCACCGGGAACCTCTGGAAACACCATATATTTT

d_gene: NA
abundance: NA
v_gene: TRBV29-1
j_gene: TRBJ2-7
CDR3aa: CSVEVTYEQYF
CDR3nt: TGCAGCGTTGAGGTTACTTACGAGCAGTACTTC

d_gene: TRBD1
abundance: NA
v_gene: TRBV10-2
j_gene: TRBJ1-6
CDR3aa: CASSSGGRNSPLHF
CDR3nt: TGCGCCAGCAGCTCAGGGGGCAGGAATTCACCCCTCCACTTT

d_gene: TRBD2
abundance: NA
v_gene: TRBV5-1
j_gene: TRBJ2-3
CDR3aa: CASSLAVAGGSADTQYF
CDR3nt: TGCGCCAGCAGCTTGGCGGTAGCGGGGGGATCCGCAGATACGCAGTATTTT

d_gene: NA
abundance: NA
v_gene: TRBV10-3
j_gene: TRBJ1-1
CDR3aa: CAISDQQGWYTEAFF
CDR3nt: TGTGCCATCAGTGACCAACAGGGTTGGTACACTGAAGCTTTCTTT

d_gene: TRBD1
abundance: NA
v_gene: TRBV29-1
j_gene: TRBJ2-7
CDR3aa: CSVGQGSSYEQYF
CDR3nt: TGCAGCGTCGGACAGGGTTCATCCTACGAGCAGTACTTC

d_gene: NA
abundance: NA
v_gene: TRBV7-3
j_gene: TRBJ1-6
CDR3aa: CASSSLGTGSPLHF
CDR3nt: TGTGCCAGCAGTTCCCTGGGTACGGGATCACCCCTCCACTTT

d_gene: NA
abundance: NA
v_gene: TRBV19
j_gene: TRBJ1-2
CDR3aa: CASSPEVGGYGYTF
CDR3nt: TGTGCCAGTAGTCCAGAAGTAGGAGGCTATGGCTACACCTTC

d_gene: TRBD1
abundance: once
v_gene: TRBV3-1/TRBV3-2
j_gene: TRBJ2-1
CDR3aa: CASSPLGQGGFVGNEQFF
CDR3nt: TGTGCCAGCAGCCCCCTCGGACAGGGAGGCTTTGTCGGGAATGAGCAGTTCTTC

d_gene: NA
abundance: NA
v_gene: TRBV12-3/TRBV12-4
j_gene: TRBJ1-1
CDR3aa: CASSFEGRTAFF
CDR3nt: TGTGCCAGCAGTTTTGAGGGGAGGACGGCTTTCTTT

d_gene: TRBD1
abundance: NA
v_gene: TRBV2
j_gene: TRBJ1-1
CDR3aa: CASSMRGRTEAFF
CDR3nt: TGTGCCAGCAGCATGAGGGGGCGGACTGAAGCTTTCTTT

d_gene: NA
abundance: NA
v_gene: TRBV5-1
j_gene: TRBJ2-5
CDR3aa: CASRNGQQETQYF
CDR3nt: TGCGCCAGCAGGAATGGACAGCAAGAGACCCAGTACTTC

d_gene: NA
abundance: once
v_gene: TRBV6-5
j_gene: TRBJ1-2
CDR3aa: CASSYSRQNYGYTF
CDR3nt: TGTGCCAGCAGTTACTCGAGACAGAACTATGGCTACACCTTC

d_gene: NA
abundance: NA
v_gene: TRBV30
j_gene: TRBJ1-5
CDR3aa: CAWSVTGHQPQHF
CDR3nt: TGTGCCTGGAGTGTAACAGGGCATCAGCCCCAGCATTTT

d_gene: NA
abundance: NA
v_gene: TRBV3-1/TRBV3-2
j_gene: TRBJ1-6
CDR3aa: CASSQVSSYNSPLHF
CDR3nt: TGTGCCAGCAGCCAAGTGAGCTCCTATAATTCACCCCTCCACTTT

d_gene: NA
abundance: NA
v_gene: TRBV2
j_gene: TRBJ1-1
CDR3aa: CAGNREIKTEAFF
CDR3nt: TGTGCCGGAAACAGGGAAATTAAGACTGAAGCTTTCTTT

d_gene: NA
abundance: NA
v_gene: TRBV5-6
j_gene: TRBJ1-4
CDR3aa: CASSLGRGIEKLFF
CDR3nt: TGTGCCAGCAGCTTGGGCAGGGGTATTGAAAAACTGTTTTTT

d_gene: NA
abundance: once
v_gene: TRBV6-5
j_gene: TRBJ2-2
CDR3aa: CASKVIGGTGELFF
CDR3nt: TGTGCCAGCAAAGTCATAGGGGGAACCGGGGAGCTGTTTTTT

d_gene: NA
abundance: NA
v_gene: TRBV14
j_gene: TRBJ2-6
CDR3aa: CASSHHSGANVLTF
CDR3nt: TGTGCCAGCAGCCATCACTCTGGGGCCAACGTCCTGACTTTC

d_gene: TRBD1
abundance: NA
v_gene: TRBV9
j_gene: TRBJ1-1
CDR3aa: CASSRDRGDLMNTEAFF
CDR3nt: TGTGCCAGCAGCCGGGACAGGGGGGACCTCATGAACACTGAAGCTTTCTTT

d_gene: NA
abundance: NA
v_gene: TRBV5-1
j_gene: TRBJ2-2
CDR3aa: CASLEPSLGSGELFF
CDR3nt: TGCGCCAGCCTAGAGCCATCCCTTGGCTCCGGGGAGCTGTTTTTT

d_gene: NA
abundance: NA
v_gene: TRBV4-1
j_gene: TRBJ1-6
CDR3aa: CASSQEPEIYNSPLHF
CDR3nt: TGCGCCAGCAGCCAAGAGCCGGAGATCTATAATTCACCCCTCCACTTT

d_gene: NA
abundance: few
v_gene: TRBV7-2
j_gene: TRBJ1-2
CDR3aa: CASSLRTGSGYTF
CDR3nt: TGTGCCAGCAGCTTAAGGACGGGGAGCGGCTACACCTTC

d_gene: NA
abundance: NA
v_gene: TRBV19
j_gene: TRBJ1-1
CDR3aa: CASRYGGRTTEAFF
CDR3nt: TGTGCCAGTAGATACGGGGGGCGCACCACTGAAGCTTTCTTT

d_gene: NA
abundance: NA
v_gene: TRBV10-3
j_gene: TRBJ2-1
CDR3aa: CAISDGGEQFF
CDR3nt: TGTGCCATCAGTGATGGGGGGGAGCAGTTCTTC

d_gene: NA
abundance: NA
v_gene: TRBV11-2
j_gene: TRBJ2-7
CDR3aa: CASSPPWSSYEQYF
CDR3nt: TGTGCCAGCAGCCCACCGTGGAGCAGCTACGAGCAGTACTTC

d_gene: TRBD2
abundance: NA
v_gene: TRBV10-2
j_gene: TRBJ2-7
CDR3aa: CASSGGTSGLSSYEQYF
CDR3nt: TGCGCCAGCAGTGGGGGGACTAGCGGGCTAAGCTCCTACGAGCAGTACTTC

d_gene: NA
abundance: once
v_gene: TRBV19
j_gene: TRBJ1-5
CDR3aa: CASSIGTSPGEPQHF
CDR3nt: TGTGCCAGTAGTATAGGGACAAGCCCAGGGGAGCCCCAGCATTTT

d_gene: NA
abundance: NA
v_gene: TRBV28
j_gene: TRBJ1-4
CDR3aa: CASRPDRVQNEKLFF
CDR3nt: TGTGCCAGCAGACCCGACAGAGTACAGAATGAAAAACTGTTTTTT

d_gene: TRBD2
abundance: NA
v_gene: TRBV24-1
j_gene: TRBJ2-2
CDR3aa: CATSDFSWTSGRAGTGELFF
CDR3nt: TGTGCCACCAGTGATTTTAGTTGGACTAGCGGGAGGGCCGGCACCGGGGAGCTGTTTTTT

d_gene: TRBD2
abundance: NA
v_gene: TRBV11-2
j_gene: TRBJ2-1
CDR3aa: CASSASGRRFF
CDR3nt: TGTGCCAGCAGCGCTAGCGGGAGACGGTTCTTC